The present T cell receptor beta chain was sequenced within a study of blood T cell repertoires in COVID-19. Looking at the study overall: Spain, Italy and the United States supplied samples that represented acute and convalescent COVID-19.

Per the study methods: Amplified reference gene primers provided the basis for estimating nucleated cell counts. The repertoire was sequenced with immunoSEQ multiplex PCR; TCRdb's copy has only in-frame clones and lacks some. For V, J and clone size, that table is used; D and trimming come from the DNA. The sample holds fewer than 250,000 clones, around 76% seen once. The CDR3 runs 14 residues. Per the germline V gene, CDR1 is LNHDA and CDR2 is SQIVND (reference sequence). Trimming took 3 bases from V and 2 from J; bases not matched to a gene: 1. Those who participated ranged in age from about 18 to 89 years and resided in 24 US areas. Each participant's cohort was designated according to participant-reported clinical history.

Material: PBMCs or T cells enriched from blood (not recorded which). This TCR was sampled from a woman in her fifties or sixties with acute COVID-19. The chain is built from TRBV19 and TRBJ2-1, with 7 bases identical to TRBD2. CDR3: CASSIGLAYNEQFF. The CDR3 nucleotides are TGTGCCAGTAGTATCGGACTAGCCTACAATGAGCAGTTCTTC.